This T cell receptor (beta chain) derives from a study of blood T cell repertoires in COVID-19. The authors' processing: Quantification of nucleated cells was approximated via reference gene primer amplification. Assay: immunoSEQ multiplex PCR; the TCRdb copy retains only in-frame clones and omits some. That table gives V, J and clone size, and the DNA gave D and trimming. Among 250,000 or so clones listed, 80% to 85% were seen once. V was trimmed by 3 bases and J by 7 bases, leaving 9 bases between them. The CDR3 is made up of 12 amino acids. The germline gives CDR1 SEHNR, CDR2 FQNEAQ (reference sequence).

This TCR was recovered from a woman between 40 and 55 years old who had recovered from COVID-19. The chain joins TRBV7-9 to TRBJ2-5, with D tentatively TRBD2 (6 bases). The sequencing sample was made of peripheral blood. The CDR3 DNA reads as TGTGCCAGCAGCTTTCCCGGGGGGACCCAGTACTTC. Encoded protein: CASSFPGGTQYF.